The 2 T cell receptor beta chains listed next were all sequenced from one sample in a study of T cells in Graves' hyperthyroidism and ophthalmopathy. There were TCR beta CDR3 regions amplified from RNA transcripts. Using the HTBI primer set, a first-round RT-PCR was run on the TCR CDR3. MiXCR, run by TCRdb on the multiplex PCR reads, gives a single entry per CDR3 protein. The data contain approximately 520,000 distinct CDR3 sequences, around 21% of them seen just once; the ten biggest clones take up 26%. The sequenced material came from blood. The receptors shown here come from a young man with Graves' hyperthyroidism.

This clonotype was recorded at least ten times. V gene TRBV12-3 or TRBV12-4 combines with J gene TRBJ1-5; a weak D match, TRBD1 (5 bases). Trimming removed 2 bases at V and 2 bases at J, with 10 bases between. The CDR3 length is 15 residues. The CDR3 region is CASSLKGVGNQPQHF. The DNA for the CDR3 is TGTGCCAGCAGTTTAAAAGGGGTAGGCAATCAGCCCCAGCATTTT.

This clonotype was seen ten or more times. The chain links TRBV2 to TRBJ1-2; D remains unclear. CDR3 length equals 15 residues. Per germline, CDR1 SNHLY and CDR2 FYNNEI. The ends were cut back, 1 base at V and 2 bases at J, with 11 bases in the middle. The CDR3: CASSEGPALNYGYTF. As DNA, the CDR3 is TGTGCCAGCAGTGAAGGGCCAGCCTTAAACTATGGCTACACCTTC.